This record concerns one T cell receptor beta chain sequence. The antigen is undetermined. This sample is part of a study of OX40 agonist ivuxolimab in advanced cancers. Across the whole study: Patients were dosed with the agonistic anti-OX40 (CD134) antibody ivuxolimab. Each dose-escalation patient presented with hepatocellular carcinoma, melanoma, renal cell or head and neck cancer. Subjects had a mean age of roughly 60 years, with a range of about 20 to 85; around 80% were male. Overall study findings and caveats: It was also the case that some nonresponders had low normalized T-cell clonal expansion.

Sequencing used immunoSEQ multiplex PCR; TCRdb keeps in-frame clones, though not all of them. Of about 69,000 clones in the sample, 80% to 90% were seen once. The CDR3 extends over 15 amino acids. Germline values: CDR1 LNHDA, CDR2 SQIVND (reference sequence). The V end lost 2 bases, the J end lost 3 bases, and 12 bases lay between the germline ends. The TCR was taken from an adult with an advanced solid tumor such as melanoma, head and neck, liver or kidney cancer. This chain links TRBV19 with TRBJ2-3; D remains unclear. The sequences come from CD4+ or CD8+ T cells sorted from blood, collected in a trial of the OX40 agonist ivuxolimab. The CDR3 protein is CASSISGVRTDTQYF. The CDR3 DNA reads TGTGCCAGTAGTATATCTGGGGTCAGAACAGATACGCAGTATTTT.